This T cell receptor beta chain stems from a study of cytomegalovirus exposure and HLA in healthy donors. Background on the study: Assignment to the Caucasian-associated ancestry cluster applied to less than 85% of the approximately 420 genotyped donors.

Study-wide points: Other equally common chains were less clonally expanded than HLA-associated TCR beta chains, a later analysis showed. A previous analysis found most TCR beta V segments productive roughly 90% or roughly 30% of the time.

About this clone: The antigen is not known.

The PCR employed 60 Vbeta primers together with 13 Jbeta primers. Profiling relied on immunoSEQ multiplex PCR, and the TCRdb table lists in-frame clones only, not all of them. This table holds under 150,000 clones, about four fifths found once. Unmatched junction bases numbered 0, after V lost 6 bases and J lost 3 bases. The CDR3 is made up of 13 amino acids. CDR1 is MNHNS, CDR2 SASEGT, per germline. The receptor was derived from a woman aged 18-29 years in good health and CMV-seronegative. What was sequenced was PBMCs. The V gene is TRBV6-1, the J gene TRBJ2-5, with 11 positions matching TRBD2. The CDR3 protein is CASRTSGKETQYF. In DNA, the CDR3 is TGTGCCAGCAGGACTAGCGGGAAAGAGACCCAGTACTTC.